The present TCR beta chain was sequenced within a study of beta chain features in type 1 diabetes. Cell sorting via CD45RO/CCR7/CD25/CD127/CD95/CD27 was performed to obtain CD4+ naive, central memory, regulatory and stem cell-like memory cells. The length of the CDR3 is 14 residues. The V gene's germline CDR1 is SGHTA and CDR2 FQGNSA. V lost 2 bases and J lost 1, with 9 bases in between. Expressed TCRB transcripts were sequenced because the entire RNA isolate underwent reverse transcription. Some clones are missing from TCRdb's copy, which holds only in-frame ones; the method was immunoSEQ multiplex PCR. Of fewer than 500,000 clones listed, 11% to 15% are singletons. This clone came up many times.

This sequence originates from a man aged 25-40 years in good health. The V and J genes are TRBV7-2 and TRBJ2-7, with unresolved D. Sample: naive CD4+ T cells from blood. CDR3 sequence: CASSLQSESYEQYV. The CDR3 DNA reads TGTGCCAGCAGCTTACAGTCCGAGTCCTACGAGCAGTACGTC.